Following are 6 T cell receptor beta chains from one sample sequenced in a study of blood T cell repertoires in COVID-19. Using immunoSEQ multiplex PCR, the repertoire was profiled, and TCRdb retains in-frame clones only, with some absent. This table has more than 65,000 clones, roughly 80% appearing once. Specimen: peripheral blood. Receptor source: a woman in her 70s with acute or convalescent COVID-19.

V and J are TRBV7-2 and TRBJ2-7, with a tentative D call TRBD2 (6 bases). The CDR3 is 15 residues long. Germline V gene sequence: CDR1 SGHTA, CDR2 FQGNSA. V lost 1 base and J lost 0, with 10 bases in between. CDR3 protein: CASSLGLAYSYEQYF. The DNA of the CDR3 is TGTGCCAGCAGCTTAGGCCTAGCGTACTCCTACGAGCAGTACTTC.

J is TRBJ2-7 and V is TRBV19; 8 nucleotides agree with TRBD2. V lost 3 bases, J lost 5 bases, and 6 bases stayed unmatched. The CDR3 runs 14 residues. Germline values: CDR1 LNHDA, CDR2 SQIVND (reference sequence). CDR3 loop: CASSIGGGPHEQYF. The CDR3 DNA follows: TGTGCCAGTAGTATTGGCGGGGGGCCGCACGAGCAGTACTTC.

The chain links TRBV11-2 to TRBJ1-4; D is perhaps TRBD1 (6 bases). V dropped 7 bases and J dropped 7 bases, with 22 bases sitting between them. Germline V gives CDR1 SGHAT, CDR2 FQNNGV. The CDR3 is 16 amino acids. The CDR3 protein is CASTGRLGHGVEKLFF. The CDR3 nucleotides read TGTGCCAGCACCGGGAGGTTGGGACATGGAGTTGAAAAACTGTTTTTT. The whole variable domain, remainder taken from reference TRBV11-2 and TRBJ1-4, is EAGVAQSPRYKIIEKRQSVAFWCNPISGHATLYWYQQILGQGPKLLIQFQNNGVVDDSQLPKDRFSAERLKGVDSTLKIQPAKLEDSAVYLCASTGRLGHGVEKLFFGSGTQLSVL.

The chain couples TRBV5-8 to TRBJ1-4; perhaps TRBD1 as D (6 bases). The CDR3 runs to 17 residues. Trimming removed 1 base at V and 7 bases at J, with 20 bases between. Germline CDR1 and CDR2: SGHTS and YDEGEE. The CDR3 loop reads CASSLLPSGVVGEKLFF. CDR3 coding DNA: TGTGCCAGCAGCTTGTTACCCTCAGGGGTCGTTGGTGAAAAACTGTTTTTT. Looking up the rest from reference TRBV5-8 and TRBJ1-4 gives the full variable domain: EAGVTQSPTHLIKTRGQQATLRCSPISGHTSVYWYQQALGLGLQFLLWYDEGEERNRGNFPPRFSGRQFPNYSSELNVNALELEDSALYLCASSLLPSGVVGEKLFFGSGTQLSVL.

This rearrangement joins TRBV7-2 to TRBJ2-2; TRBD2 might be the D (6 bases). This CDR3 spans 15 amino acids. The germline V and J ends were trimmed by 2 bases and 3 bases, with 10 bases remaining between them. The germline V gene encodes CDR1 SGHTA and CDR2 FQGNSA. The DNA for the CDR3 is TGTGCCAGCAGCTTATTTGGCGGGGACACCGGGGAGCTGTTTTTT. Protein: CASSLFGGDTGELFF.

Here the CDR3 reads CASSRGGEDEQFF. As DNA, the CDR3 is TGCGCCAGCAGCCGCGGTGGGGAGGATGAGCAGTTCTTC. The rearrangement uses TRBV10-2 and TRBJ2-1, with a possible D match to TRBD2 (6 bases). The CDR3 covers 13 residues. Germline lookup yields CDR1 WSHSY and CDR2 SAAADI. V lost 6 bases to trimming and J lost 8 bases, with 14 bases between them.